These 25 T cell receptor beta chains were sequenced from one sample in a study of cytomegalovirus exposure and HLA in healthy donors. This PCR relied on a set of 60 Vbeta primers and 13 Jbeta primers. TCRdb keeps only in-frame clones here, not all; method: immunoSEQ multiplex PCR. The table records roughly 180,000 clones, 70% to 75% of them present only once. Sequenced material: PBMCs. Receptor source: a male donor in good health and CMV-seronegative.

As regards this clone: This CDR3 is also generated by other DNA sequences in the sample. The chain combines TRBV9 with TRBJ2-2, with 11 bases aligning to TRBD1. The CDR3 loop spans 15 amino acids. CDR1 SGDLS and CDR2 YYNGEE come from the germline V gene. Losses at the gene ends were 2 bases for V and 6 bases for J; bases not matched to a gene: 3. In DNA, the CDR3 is TGTGCCAGCAGCGTCGGACAGGGGGCTGCCGGGGAGCTGTTTTTT. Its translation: CASSVGQGAAGELFF.

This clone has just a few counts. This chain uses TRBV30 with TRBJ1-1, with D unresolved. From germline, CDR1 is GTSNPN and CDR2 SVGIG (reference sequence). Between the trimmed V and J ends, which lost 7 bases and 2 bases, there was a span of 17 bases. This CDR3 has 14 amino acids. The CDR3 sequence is CASADYHQNTEAFF. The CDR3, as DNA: TGTGCCTCTGCGGACTACCACCAAAACACTGAAGCTTTCTTT.

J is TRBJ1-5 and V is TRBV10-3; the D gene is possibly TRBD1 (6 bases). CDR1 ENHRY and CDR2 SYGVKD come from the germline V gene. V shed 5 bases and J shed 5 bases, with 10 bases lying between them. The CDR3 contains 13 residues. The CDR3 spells CAISRDTHQPQHF. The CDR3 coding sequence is TGTGCCATCAGTCGGGACACACATCAGCCCCAGCATTTT.

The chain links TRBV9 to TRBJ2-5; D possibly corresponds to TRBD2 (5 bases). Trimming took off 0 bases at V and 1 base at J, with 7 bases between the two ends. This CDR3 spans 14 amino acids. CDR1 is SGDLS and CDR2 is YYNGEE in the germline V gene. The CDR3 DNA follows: TGTGCCAGCAGCGTAGAGAGCGGCCAAGAGACCCAGTACTTC. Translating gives CASSVESGQETQYF. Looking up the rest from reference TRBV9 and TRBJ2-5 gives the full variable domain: DSGVTQTPKHLITATGQRVTLRCSPRSGDLSVYWYQQSLDQGLQFLIQYYNGEERAKGNILERFSAQQFPDLHSELNLSSLELGDSALYFCASSVESGQETQYFGPGTRLLVL.

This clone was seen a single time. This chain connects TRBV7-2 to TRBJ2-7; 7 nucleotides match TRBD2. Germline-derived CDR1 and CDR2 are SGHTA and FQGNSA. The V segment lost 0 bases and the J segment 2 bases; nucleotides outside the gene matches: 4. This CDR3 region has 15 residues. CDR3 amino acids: CASSLAWGTTYEQYF. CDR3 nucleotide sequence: TGTGCCAGCAGCTTAGCCTGGGGGACTACCTACGAGCAGTACTTC.

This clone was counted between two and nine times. This CDR3 reads CASSSPAGVPWNEQFF. The CDR3 coding sequence is TGTGCCAGCAGTTCCCCCGCGGGGGTCCCTTGGAATGAGCAGTTCTTC. This chain connects TRBV28 to TRBJ2-1; TRBD2 aligns across 7 bases. The J segment lost 7 bases and the V segment lost 4 bases, leaving 13 bases of the junction unmatched. This CDR3 is built from 16 residues. From germline, CDR1 is MDHEN and CDR2 SYDVKM.

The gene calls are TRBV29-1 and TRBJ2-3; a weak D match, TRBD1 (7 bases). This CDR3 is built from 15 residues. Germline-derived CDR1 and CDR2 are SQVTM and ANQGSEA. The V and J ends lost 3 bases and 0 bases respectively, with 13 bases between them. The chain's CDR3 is CSVETGTSSTDTQYF. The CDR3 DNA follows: TGCAGCGTTGAGACAGGGACTTCTAGCACAGATACGCAGTATTTT.

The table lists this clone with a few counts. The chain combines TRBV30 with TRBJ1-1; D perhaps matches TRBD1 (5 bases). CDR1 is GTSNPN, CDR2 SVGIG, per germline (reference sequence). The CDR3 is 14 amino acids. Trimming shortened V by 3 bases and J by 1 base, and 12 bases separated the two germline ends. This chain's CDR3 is CAWRGAAGNTEAFF. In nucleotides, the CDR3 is TGTGCCTGGAGAGGGGCAGCCGGGAACACTGAAGCTTTCTTT.

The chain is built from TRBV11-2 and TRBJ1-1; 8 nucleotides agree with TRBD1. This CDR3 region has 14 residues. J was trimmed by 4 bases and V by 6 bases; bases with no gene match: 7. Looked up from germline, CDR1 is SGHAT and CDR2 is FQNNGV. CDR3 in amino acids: CASSPPGTGTEAFF. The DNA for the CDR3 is TGTGCCAGCAGTCCGCCAGGGACAGGCACTGAAGCTTTCTTT.

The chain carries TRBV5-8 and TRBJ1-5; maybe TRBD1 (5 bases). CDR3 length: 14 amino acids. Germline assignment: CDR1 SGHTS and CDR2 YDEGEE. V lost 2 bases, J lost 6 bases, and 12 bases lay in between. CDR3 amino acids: CASSFGQGTQPQHF. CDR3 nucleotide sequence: TGTGCCAGCAGCTTTGGGCAGGGTACTCAGCCCCAGCATTTT.

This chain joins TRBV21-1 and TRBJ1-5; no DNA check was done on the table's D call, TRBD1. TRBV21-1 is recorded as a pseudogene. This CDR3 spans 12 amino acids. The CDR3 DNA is TGTGCCAGCAACAAAACAGGGCGGCCCCAGCATTTT. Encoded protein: CASNKTGRPQHF.

The CDR3 coding sequence is TGTGCCAGCAGTCGGACAGCCGGAAGCAATCAGCCCCAGCATTTT. Translated, it gives CASSRTAGSNQPQHF. The rearrangement links TRBV6-5 to TRBJ1-5, with D tentatively TRBD1 (6 bases). The length of the CDR3 is 15 residues. V shed 5 bases and J shed 1 base, with 12 bases lying between them. From germline, CDR1 is MNHEY and CDR2 SVGAGI.

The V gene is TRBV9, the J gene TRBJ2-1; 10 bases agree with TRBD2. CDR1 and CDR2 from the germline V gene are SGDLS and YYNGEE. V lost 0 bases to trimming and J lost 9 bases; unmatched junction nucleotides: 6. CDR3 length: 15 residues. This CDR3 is CASSVASGGLGEQFF. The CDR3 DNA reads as TGTGCCAGCAGCGTAGCTAGCGGGGGTCTCGGTGAGCAGTTCTTC.

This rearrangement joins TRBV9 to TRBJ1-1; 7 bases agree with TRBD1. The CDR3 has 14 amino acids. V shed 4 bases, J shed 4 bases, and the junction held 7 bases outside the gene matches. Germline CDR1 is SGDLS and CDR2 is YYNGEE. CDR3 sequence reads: CASSPGGRGTEAFF. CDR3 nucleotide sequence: TGTGCCAGCAGCCCAGGGGGGAGAGGCACTGAAGCTTTCTTT.

The CDR3 bases are TGCGCCAGCAGCCAAGATTCCCAGAACAATCAGCCCCAGCATTTT. Protein: CASSQDSQNNQPQHF. This chain connects TRBV4-3 to TRBJ1-5; D is unclear. In germline, CDR1 is LGHNA, CDR2 YSLEER. V lost 0 bases and J lost 3, with 9 bases in between. This CDR3 has 15 residues.

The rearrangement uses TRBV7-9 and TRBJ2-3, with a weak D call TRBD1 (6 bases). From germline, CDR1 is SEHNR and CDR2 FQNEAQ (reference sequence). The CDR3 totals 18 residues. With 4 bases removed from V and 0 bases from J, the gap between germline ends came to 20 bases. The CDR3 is CASSSPGQGSISTDTQYF. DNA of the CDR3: TGTGCCAGCAGCTCGCCGGGACAAGGTTCCATTAGCACAGATACGCAGTATTTT.

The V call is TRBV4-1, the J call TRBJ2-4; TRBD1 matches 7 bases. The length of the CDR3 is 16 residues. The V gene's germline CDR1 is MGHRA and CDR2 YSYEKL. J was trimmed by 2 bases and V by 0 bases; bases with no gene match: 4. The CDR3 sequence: CASSQEPTGTKNIQYF. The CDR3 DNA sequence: TGCGCCAGCAGCCAAGAGCCGACAGGGACCAAAAACATTCAGTACTTC.

CDR3: CASSPLGSYQETQYF. DNA of the CDR3: TGTGCCAGCAGCCCGCTAGGATCCTACCAAGAGACCCAGTACTTC. This sequence joins TRBV7-6 and TRBJ2-5; D remains unclear. Germline values: CDR1 SGHVS, CDR2 FNYEAQ. The ends were cut back, 5 bases at V and 0 bases at J, with 13 bases in the middle. CDR3 length: 15 residues.

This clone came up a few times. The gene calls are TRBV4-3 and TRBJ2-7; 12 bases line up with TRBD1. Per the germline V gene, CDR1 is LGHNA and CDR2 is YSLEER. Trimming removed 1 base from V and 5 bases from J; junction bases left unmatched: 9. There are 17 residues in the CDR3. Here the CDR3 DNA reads TGCGCCAGCAGCCAAGGGAGGGGGGACAGGGGGCGCGACGAGCAGTACTTC. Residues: CASSQGRGDRGRDEQYF.

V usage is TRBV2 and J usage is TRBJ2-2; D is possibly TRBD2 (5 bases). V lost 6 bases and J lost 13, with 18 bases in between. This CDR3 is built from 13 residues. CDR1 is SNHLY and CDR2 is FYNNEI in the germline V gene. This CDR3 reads CASSPRTGLGLFF. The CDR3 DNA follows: TGTGCCAGCAGCCCACGGACTGGCCTCGGGCTGTTTTTT. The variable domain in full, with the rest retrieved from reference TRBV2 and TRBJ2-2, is EPEVTQTPSHQVTQMGQEVILRCVPISNHLYFYWYRQILGQKVEFLVSFYNNEISEKSEIFDDQFSVERPDGSNFTLKIRSTKLEDSAMYFCASSPRTGLGLFFGEGSRLTVL.

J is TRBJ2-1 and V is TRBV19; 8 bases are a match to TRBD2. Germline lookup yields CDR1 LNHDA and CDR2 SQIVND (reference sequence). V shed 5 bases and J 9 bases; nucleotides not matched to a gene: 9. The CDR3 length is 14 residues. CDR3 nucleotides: TGTGCCAGTAGTCCTTGGGATAGCGGGGCTGAGCAGTTCTTC. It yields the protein CASSPWDSGAEQFF.

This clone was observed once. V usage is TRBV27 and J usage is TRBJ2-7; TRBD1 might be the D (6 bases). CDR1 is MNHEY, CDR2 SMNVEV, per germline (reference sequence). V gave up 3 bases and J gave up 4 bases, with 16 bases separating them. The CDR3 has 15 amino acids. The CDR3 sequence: CASSFRSQGLYEQYF. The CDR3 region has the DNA TGTGCCAGCAGTTTCCGCTCACAGGGCTTGTACGAGCAGTACTTC.

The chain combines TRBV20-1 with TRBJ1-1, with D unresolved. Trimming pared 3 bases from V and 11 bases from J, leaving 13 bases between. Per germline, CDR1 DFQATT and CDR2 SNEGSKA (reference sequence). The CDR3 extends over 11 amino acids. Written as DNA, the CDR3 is TGCAGTGCTAGTCGAGGGTCAAACGCTTTCTTT. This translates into CSASRGSNAFF.

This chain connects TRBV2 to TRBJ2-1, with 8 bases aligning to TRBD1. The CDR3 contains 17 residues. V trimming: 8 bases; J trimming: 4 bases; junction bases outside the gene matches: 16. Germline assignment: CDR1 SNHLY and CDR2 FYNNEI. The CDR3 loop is CASLPGQGKFIYNEQFF. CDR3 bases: TGTGCCAGCCTCCCAGGACAGGGCAAGTTTATTTACAATGAGCAGTTCTTC.

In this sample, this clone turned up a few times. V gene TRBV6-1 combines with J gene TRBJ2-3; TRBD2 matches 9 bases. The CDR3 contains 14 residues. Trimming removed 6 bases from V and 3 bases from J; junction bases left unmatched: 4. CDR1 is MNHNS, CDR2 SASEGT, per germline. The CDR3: CASRGLAWTDTQYF. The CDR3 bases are TGTGCCAGCAGGGGACTAGCATGGACAGATACGCAGTATTTT.